This T cell receptor (beta chain) emerged from a study of CD4 T cells in relation to SARS-CoV-2 and coronaviruses. CD4+ T cells from unexposed donors were obtained before the COVID-19 pandemic (2011-2018). Germline loops: CDR1 SGHTA, CDR2 FQGNSA. V was clipped by 5 bases and J by 4 bases; unmatched bases: 8. The CDR3 has 15 residues. Clones were read by immunoSEQ multiplex PCR, and TCRdb kept only the in-frame ones, dropping some. Of about 59,000 clones in the sample, 75% to 90% were seen once. The specimen was memory CD4+ T cells from PBMCs. The chain carries TRBV7-2 and TRBJ2-1; 7 bases align to TRBD2. The sequence came from a human donor in good health. CDR3 sequence (DNA): TGTGCCAGCAGCCAAGCACCAGCGGGATACAATGAGCAGTTCTTC. This sequence encodes CASSQAPAGYNEQFF.